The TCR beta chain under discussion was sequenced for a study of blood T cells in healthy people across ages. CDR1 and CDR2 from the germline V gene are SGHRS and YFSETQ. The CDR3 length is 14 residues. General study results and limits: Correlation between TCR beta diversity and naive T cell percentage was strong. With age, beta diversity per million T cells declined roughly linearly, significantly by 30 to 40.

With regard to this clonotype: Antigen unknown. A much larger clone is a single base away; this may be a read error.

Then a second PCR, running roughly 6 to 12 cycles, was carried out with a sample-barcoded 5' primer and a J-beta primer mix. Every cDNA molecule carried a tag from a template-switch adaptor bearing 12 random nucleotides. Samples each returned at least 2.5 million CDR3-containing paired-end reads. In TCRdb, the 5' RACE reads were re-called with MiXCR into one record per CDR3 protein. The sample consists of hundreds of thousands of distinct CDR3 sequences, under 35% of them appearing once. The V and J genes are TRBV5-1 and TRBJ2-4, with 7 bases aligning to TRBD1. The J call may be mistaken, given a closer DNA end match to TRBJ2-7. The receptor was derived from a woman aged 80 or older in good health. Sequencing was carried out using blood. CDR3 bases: TGCGCCAGCAGCTCTACACAGGGGTGCCACGAGCAGTACTTC. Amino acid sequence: CASSSTQGCHEQYF.